This TCR beta chain was retrieved from a study of graft-versus-host responses after intestinal transplantation. Study background: Recipients had transplants, and these were multivisceral, liver-intestinal, or isolated intestinal. Anti-thymocyte globulin induction preceded two to three years of tacrolimus and steroid maintenance in all recipients.

This clone was counted between two and nine times. Its antigen is not known. Germline lookup yields CDR1 MDHEN and CDR2 SYDVKM. V was pared by 4 bases and J by 2 bases, with 4 bases of the junction left unmatched. This CDR3 has 15 amino acids. Study findings and constraints: GvH clones appeared in recipient marrow, some first in ileum or blood. Peak circulating GvH clone levels tracked with early post-transplant HvG declines.

The protocol was immunoSEQ multiplex PCR, while the TCRdb copy is restricted to in-frame clones and leaves out a portion. This sample has about 100,000 clones, with roughly 84% found just once. The starting material was unstimulated CD4+ T cells sorted from spleen or lymph node cells, obtained before transplant. The source is a human donor who was the organ donor for an intestinal transplant. The chain uses TRBV28 and TRBJ1-5, with 8 bases lining up with TRBD1. The CDR3 DNA follows: TGTGCCAGCAGTTCCAGGGACAGGCGCAATCAGCCCCAGCATTTT. As protein: CASSSRDRRNQPQHF. Together with reference TRBV28 and TRBJ1-5, the CDR3 gives the full variable domain: DVKVTQSSRYLVKRTGEKVFLECVQDMDHENMFWYRQDPGLGLRLIYFSYDVKMKEKGDIPEGYSVSREKKERFSLILESASTNQTSMYLCASSSRDRRNQPQHFGDGTRLSIL.